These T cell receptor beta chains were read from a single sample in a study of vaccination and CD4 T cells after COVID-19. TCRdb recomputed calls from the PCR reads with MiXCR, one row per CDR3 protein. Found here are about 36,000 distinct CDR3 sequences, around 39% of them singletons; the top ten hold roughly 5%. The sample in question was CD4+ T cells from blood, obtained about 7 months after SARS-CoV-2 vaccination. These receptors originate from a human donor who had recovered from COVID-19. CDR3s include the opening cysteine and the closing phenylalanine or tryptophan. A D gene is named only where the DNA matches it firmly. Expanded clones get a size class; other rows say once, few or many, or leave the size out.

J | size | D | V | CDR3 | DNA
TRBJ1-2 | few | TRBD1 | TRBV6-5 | CASSYQTGATVNYGYTF | TGTGCCAGCAGTTACCAGACAGGGGCGACCGTTAACTATGGCTACACCTTC
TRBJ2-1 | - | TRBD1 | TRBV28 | CASSFADRGGNEQFF | TGTGCCAGCAGTTTCGCGGACAGGGGTGGGAATGAGCAGTTCTTC
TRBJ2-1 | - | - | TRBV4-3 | CASSQVKGAGPLYNEQFF | TGCGCCAGCAGCCAAGTCAAGGGCGCCGGACCTCTCTACAATGAGCAGTTCTTC
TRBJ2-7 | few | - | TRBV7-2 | CASSFAAQQYF | TGTGCCAGCAGCTTTGCAGCACAGCAGTACTTC
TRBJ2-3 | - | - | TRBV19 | CASTGVNTQYF | TGTGCCAGTACGGGGGTGAATACGCAGTATTTT
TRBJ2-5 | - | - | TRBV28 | CASSLGVQETQYF | TGTGCCAGCAGTTTGGGTGTCCAAGAGACCCAGTACTTC
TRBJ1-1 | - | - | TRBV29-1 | CSVGSSLEAFF | TGCAGCGTTGGCTCTTCCCTTGAAGCTTTCTTT
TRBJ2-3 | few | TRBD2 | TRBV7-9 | CASTDSGRATDTQYF | TGTGCCAGTACGGATAGCGGGAGGGCCACAGATACGCAGTATTTT
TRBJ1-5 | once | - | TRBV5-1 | CASSIGGGEGQPQHF | TGCGCCAGCAGCATAGGGGGGGGAGAGGGTCAGCCCCAGCATTTT
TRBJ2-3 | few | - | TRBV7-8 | CASSSLAASTFHTDTQYF | TGTGCCAGCAGCTCCCTCGCGGCCTCAACCTTTCACACAGATACGCAGTATTTT
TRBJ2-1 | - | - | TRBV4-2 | CASSQEGATMAYNEQFF | TGTGCCAGCAGCCAAGAAGGGGCGACTATGGCCTACAATGAGCAGTTCTTC
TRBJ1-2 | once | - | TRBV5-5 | CASSQSGLYYGYTF | TGTGCCAGCAGCCAATCCGGCCTGTACTATGGCTACACCTTC
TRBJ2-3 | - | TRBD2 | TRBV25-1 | CASSESLAGVGDTQYF | TGTGCCAGCAGTGAATCCCTAGCGGGAGTTGGGGATACGCAGTATTTT
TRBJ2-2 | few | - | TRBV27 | CASSSQGSSNTGELFF | TGTGCCAGCAGTTCACAGGGATCCTCGAACACCGGGGAGCTGTTTTTT
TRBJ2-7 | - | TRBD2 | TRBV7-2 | CASSPTSGGTYEQYF | TGTGCCAGCAGCCCAACTAGCGGGGGAACCTACGAGCAGTACTTC
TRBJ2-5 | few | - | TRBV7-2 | CASSLGTQGTQYF | TGTGCCAGCAGCCTCGGGACCCAGGGGACCCAGTACTTC
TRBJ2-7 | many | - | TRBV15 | CATSRGPWGGGDRQYF | TGTGCCACCAGCAGAGGACCATGGGGAGGGGGAGACAGGCAGTACTTC
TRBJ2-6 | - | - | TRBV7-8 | CASSPDDSGANVLTF | TGTGCCAGCAGCCCAGACGACTCTGGGGCCAACGTCCTGACTTTC
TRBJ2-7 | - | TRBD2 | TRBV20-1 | CSANGREVNYEQYF | TGCAGTGCTAATGGGCGGGAGGTGAATTACGAGCAGTACTTC
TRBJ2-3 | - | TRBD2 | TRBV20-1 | CSATLGGGTDTQYF | TGCAGTGCTACCTTGGGAGGGGGCACAGATACGCAGTATTTT
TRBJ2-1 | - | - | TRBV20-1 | CSAPGAYGHNEQFF | TGCAGTGCCCCCGGCGCCTATGGCCACAATGAGCAGTTCTTC
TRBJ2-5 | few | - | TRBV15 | CATRTDFQETQYF | TGTGCCACCCGAACGGACTTCCAAGAGACCCAGTACTTC
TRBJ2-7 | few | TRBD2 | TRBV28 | CASSLGGPGLASEQYF | TGTGCCAGCAGTTTAGGGGGTCCGGGACTAGCTTCCGAGCAGTACTTC
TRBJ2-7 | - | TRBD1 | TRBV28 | CASSFGTGGDEQYF | TGTGCCAGCAGTTTTGGGACAGGGGGCGACGAGCAGTACTTC
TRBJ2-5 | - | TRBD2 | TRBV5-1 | CASTLEGLAGGSQYF | TGCGCCAGCACCCTGGAGGGGCTAGCGGGAGGGTCCCAGTACTTC
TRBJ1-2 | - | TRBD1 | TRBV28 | CASSLGTGRERNYGYTF | TGTGCCAGCAGTCTTGGGACAGGGAGGGAGCGCAACTATGGCTACACCTTC
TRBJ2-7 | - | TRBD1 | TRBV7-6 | CASSVGPLGQGVGYEQYF | TGTGCCAGCAGTGTAGGGCCCCTGGGACAGGGGGTAGGGTACGAGCAGTACTTC
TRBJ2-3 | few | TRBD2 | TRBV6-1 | CASSSLGLAGGRDTQYF | TGTGCCAGCAGTAGCCTGGGACTAGCGGGAGGGAGAGATACGCAGTATTTT
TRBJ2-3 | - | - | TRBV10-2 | CASSEVSTDTQYF | TGCGCCAGCAGTGAGGTTAGCACAGATACGCAGTATTTT
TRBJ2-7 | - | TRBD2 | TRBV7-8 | CASSLAGTSGSYEQYF | TGTGCCAGCAGCTTAGCGGGGACTAGCGGGAGCTACGAGCAGTACTTC
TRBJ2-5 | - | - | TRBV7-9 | CASSLARGIEETQYF | TGTGCCAGCAGCTTAGCGCGTGGAATAGAAGAGACCCAGTACTTC
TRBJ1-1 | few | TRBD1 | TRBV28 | CASSLLGQGNEAFF | TGTGCCAGCAGTCTCCTGGGACAGGGGAATGAAGCTTTCTTT
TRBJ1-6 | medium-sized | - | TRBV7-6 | CASKVGPGDSPLHF | TGTGCCAGCAAGGTCGGGCCGGGGGATTCACCCCTCCACTTT
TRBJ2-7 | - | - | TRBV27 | CASSRGATGEQYF | TGTGCCAGCAGTCGCGGGGCCACGGGTGAGCAGTACTTC
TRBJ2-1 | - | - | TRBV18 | CASSPPNGVEQFF | TGTGCCAGCTCACCACCTAATGGGGTAGAGCAGTTCTTC
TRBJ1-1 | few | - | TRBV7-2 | CASSLGRQPNTEAFF | TGTGCCAGCAGCTTAGGGAGACAGCCGAACACTGAAGCTTTCTTT
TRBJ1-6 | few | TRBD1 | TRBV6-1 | CASRGTGASSYNSPLHF | TGTGCCAGCAGGGGGACAGGGGCGAGCTCCTATAATTCACCCCTCCACTTT
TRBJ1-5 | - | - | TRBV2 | CASSEGGPVPQHF | TGTGCCAGCAGTGAAGGGGGCCCGGTCCCCCAGCATTTT
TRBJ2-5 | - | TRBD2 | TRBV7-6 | CASTLFSGRTGETQYF | TGTGCCAGCACCCTTTTTAGCGGGAGGACAGGAGAGACCCAGTACTTC
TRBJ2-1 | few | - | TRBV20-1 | CSALGRARNEQFF | TGCAGTGCTCTCGGTAGGGCGAGGAATGAGCAGTTCTTC
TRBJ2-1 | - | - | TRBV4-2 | CASSQGAVSYNEQFF | TGTGCCAGCAGCCAAGGGGCAGTTTCCTACAATGAGCAGTTCTTC
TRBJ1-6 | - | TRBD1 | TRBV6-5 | CASSYDRGRGSPLHF | TGTGCCAGCAGTTACGACAGGGGGCGAGGTTCACCCCTCCACTTT
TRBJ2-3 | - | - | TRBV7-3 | CASSLGSGSTDTQYF | TGTGCCAGCAGCTTAGGTAGCGGCAGCACAGATACGCAGTATTTT
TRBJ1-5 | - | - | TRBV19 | CASSIGRSGRQPQHF | TGTGCCAGTAGTATAGGCAGGTCGGGGCGTCAGCCCCAGCATTTT
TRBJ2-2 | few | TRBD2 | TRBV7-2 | CASSGGTSGGELFF | TGTGCCAGCAGCGGAGGGACTAGCGGCGGGGAGCTGTTTTTT
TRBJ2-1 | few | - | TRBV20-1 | CSARGGAANEQFF | TGCAGTGCTAGAGGGGGTGCGGCAAATGAGCAGTTCTTC
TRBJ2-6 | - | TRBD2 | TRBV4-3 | CASSQGLASGANVLTF | TGCGCCAGCAGCCAGGGACTAGCCTCCGGGGCCAACGTCCTGACTTTC
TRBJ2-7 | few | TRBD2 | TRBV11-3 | CASSPGTSGENEQYF | TGTGCCAGCAGCCCCGGGACTAGCGGGGAGAACGAGCAGTACTTC